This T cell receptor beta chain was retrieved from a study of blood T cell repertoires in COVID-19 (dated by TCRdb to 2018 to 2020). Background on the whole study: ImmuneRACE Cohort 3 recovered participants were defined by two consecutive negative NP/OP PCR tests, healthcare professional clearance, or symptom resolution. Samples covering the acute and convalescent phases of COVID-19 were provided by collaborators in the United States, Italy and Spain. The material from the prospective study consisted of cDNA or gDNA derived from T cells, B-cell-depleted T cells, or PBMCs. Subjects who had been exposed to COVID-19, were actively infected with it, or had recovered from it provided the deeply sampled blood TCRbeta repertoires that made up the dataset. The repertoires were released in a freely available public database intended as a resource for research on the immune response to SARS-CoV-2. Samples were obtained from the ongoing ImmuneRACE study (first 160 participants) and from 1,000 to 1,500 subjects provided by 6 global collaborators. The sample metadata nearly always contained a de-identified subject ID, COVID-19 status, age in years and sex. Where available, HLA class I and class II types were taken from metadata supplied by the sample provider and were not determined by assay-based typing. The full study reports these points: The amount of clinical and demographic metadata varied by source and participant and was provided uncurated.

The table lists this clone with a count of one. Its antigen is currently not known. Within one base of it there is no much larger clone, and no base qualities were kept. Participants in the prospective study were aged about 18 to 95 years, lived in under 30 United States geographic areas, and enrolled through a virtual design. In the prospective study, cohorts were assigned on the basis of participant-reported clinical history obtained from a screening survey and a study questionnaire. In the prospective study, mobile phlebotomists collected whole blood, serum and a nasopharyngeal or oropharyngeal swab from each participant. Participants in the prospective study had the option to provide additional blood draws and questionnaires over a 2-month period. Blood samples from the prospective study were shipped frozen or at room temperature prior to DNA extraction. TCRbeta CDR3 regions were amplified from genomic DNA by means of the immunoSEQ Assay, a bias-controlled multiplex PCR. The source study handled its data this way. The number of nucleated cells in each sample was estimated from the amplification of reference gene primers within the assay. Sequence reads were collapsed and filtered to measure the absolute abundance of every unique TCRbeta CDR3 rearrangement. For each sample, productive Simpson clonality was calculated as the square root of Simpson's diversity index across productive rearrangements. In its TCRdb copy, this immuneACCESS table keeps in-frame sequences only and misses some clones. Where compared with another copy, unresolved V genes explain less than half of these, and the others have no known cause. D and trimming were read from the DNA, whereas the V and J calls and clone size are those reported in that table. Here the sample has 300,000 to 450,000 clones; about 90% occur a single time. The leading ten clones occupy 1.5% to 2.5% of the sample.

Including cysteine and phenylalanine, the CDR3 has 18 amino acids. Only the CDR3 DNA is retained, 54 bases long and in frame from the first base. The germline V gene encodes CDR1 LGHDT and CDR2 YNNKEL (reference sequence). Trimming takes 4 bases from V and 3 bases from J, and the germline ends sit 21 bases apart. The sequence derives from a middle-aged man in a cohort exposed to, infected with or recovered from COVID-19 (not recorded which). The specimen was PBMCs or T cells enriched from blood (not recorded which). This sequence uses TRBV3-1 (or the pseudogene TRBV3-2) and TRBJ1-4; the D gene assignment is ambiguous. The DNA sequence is TGTGCCAGCAGCCCAAACAAGGGAGCGGTCGTATCTAATGAAAAACTGTTTTTT. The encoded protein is CASSPNKGAVVSNEKLFF.